The 5 T cell receptor beta chains reported below all come from one sample, sequenced in a study of tumor and adjacent non-tumor tissue in lung cancer. Three rounds of nested PCR, following a modified ARM-PCR protocol, produced the TCRbeta library. Each CDR3 protein is one row after TCRdb ran MiXCR on the multiplex PCR reads. Here the sample spans fewer than 120,000 distinct CDR3 sequences, approximately 87% being singletons. This sample's RNA came from whole unsorted tissue. Sequenced input: lung tumor tissue. The source is a man between 65 and 85 years old with non-small cell lung cancer.

This chain links TRBV7-9 with TRBJ1-4; 7 bases align to TRBD1. The V segment lost 8 bases and the J segment 4 bases; nucleotides outside the gene matches: 13. In germline, CDR1 is SEHNR, CDR2 FQNEAQ (reference sequence). CDR3 length: 16 residues. In DNA, the CDR3 is TGTGCCAGCGGTCGGGGAGAGGGGGCAATTAATGAAAAACTGTTTTTT. It is translated as CASGRGEGAINEKLFF.

Comment on this clonotype: A junction boundary mismatches the germline segment, possibly from a read error. The V and J genes are TRBV28 and TRBJ2-2; the D gene is possibly TRBD1 (6 bases). CDR3 length: 16 residues. The V gene's germline CDR1 is MDHEN and CDR2 SYDVKM. The DNA of the CDR3 is TGTGCCAACAGTTCGATCAACCCAGGGGATCCCCGGGAGCTGTTTTTT. Translating gives CANSSINPGDPRELFF.

This CDR3 reads CASSYSSREVSSNSPLHF. The CDR3 coding sequence is TGTGCCAGCAGTTACAGTTCCAGGGAGGTTTCTTCTAATTCACCCCTCCACTTT. This rearrangement joins TRBV6-9 to TRBJ1-6, with a tentative D call TRBD1 (5 bases). This CDR3 has 18 residues. Trimming pared 3 bases from V and 6 bases from J, leaving 21 bases between. CDR1 is MNHGY and CDR2 is SVAAGI in the germline V gene.

Remarks on this clonotype: Mismatch with germline at one junction end may stem from a read error. This chain uses TRBV6-6 with TRBJ1-2, with 9 bases fitting TRBD1. Germline loops: CDR1 MNHNY, CDR2 SVGAGI (reference sequence). The length of the CDR3 is 14 residues. The CDR3 protein is CASRWTGEFYGYTF. CDR3 coding DNA: TGCGCCAGCAGGTGGACAGGGGAGTTCTATGGCTACACCTTC.

About this clonotype itself: A read error may explain this, as a much larger clone is one base away. The conserved final phenylalanine or tryptophan is absent from the CDR3, which likely points to a read error. The J gene is TRBJ2-7, the V gene TRBV11-2, with D possibly called TRBD1 or TRBD2 (6 bases each). The CDR3 length is 14 residues. V was clipped by 8 bases and J by 3 bases, with 17 bases between them. CDR1 is SGHAT, CDR2 FQNNGV, per germline. The CDR3 protein is CASGGDNISYEQYL. As DNA, the CDR3 is TGTGCCAGCGGCGGGGACAACATAAGCTACGAGCAGTACCTC.